The subject of this entry is one TCR beta chain. This CDR3 is built from 16 residues. CDR1 and CDR2 (germline): SGHTS, YDEGEE. V lost 2 bases and J lost 0; bases outside the gene matches: 6. This sample was included in a study of OX40 agonist ivuxolimab in advanced cancers. Libraries were prepared by immunoSEQ multiplex PCR; TCRdb keeps only in-frame clonotypes and omits some of them. The sample contains about 38,000 clones, around 87% of which appear only once. The sequence derives from an adult with an advanced solid tumor such as melanoma, head and neck, liver or kidney cancer. Sequences were derived from CD4+ or CD8+ T cells sorted from blood, sampled in a trial of the OX40 agonist ivuxolimab. The J gene is TRBJ2-3, the V gene TRBV5-8; 7 bases fit TRBD1. This chain's CDR3 is CASSLGQATSTDTQYF. In nucleotides, the CDR3 is TGTGCCAGCAGCTTAGGACAGGCAACTAGCACAGATACGCAGTATTTT. The full variable domain, rest sourced from reference TRBV5-8 and TRBJ2-3, is EAGVTQSPTHLIKTRGQQATLRCSPISGHTSVYWYQQALGLGLQFLLWYDEGEERNRGNFPPRFSGRQFPNYSSELNVNALELEDSALYLCASSLGQATSTDTQYFGPGTRLTVL.